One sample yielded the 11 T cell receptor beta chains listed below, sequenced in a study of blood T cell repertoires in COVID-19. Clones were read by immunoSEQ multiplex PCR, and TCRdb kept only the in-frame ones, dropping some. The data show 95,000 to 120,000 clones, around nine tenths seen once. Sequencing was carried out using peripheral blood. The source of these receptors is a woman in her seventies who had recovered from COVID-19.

In DNA form, the CDR3 reads TGCGCCAGCAGCGAAGGGACAGGGGAGTACAATGAGCAGTTCTTC. Its translation is CASSEGTGEYNEQFF. The rearrangement joins TRBV5-1 to TRBJ2-1; TRBD1 agrees at 10 bases. Germline CDR1 and CDR2: SGHRS and YFSETQ. This CDR3 has 15 amino acids. The ends lost 4 bases at V and 4 bases at J; junction bases unmatched: 5.

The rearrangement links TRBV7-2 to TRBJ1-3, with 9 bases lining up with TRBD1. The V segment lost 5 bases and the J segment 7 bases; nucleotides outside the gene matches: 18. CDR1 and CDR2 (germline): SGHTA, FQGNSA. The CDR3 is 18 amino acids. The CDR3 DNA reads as TGTGCCAGCAGCCCCCCCGGACAGGGGCCGTTTGATGGGAACACCATATATTTT. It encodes CASSPPGQGPFDGNTIYF.

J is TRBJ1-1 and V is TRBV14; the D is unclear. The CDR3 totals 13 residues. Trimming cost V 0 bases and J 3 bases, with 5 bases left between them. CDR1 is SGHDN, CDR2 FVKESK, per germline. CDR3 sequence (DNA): TGTGCCAGCAGCCAAGACAGGTACACTGAAGCTTTCTTT. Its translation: CASSQDRYTEAFF.

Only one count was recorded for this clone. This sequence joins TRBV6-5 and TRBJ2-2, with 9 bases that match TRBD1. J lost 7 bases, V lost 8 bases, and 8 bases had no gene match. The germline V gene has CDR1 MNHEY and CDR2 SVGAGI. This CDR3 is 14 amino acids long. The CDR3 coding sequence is TGTGCCAGCCGTCGGACAGGGGAGGTCGGGGAGCTGTTTTTT. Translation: CASRRTGEVGELFF.

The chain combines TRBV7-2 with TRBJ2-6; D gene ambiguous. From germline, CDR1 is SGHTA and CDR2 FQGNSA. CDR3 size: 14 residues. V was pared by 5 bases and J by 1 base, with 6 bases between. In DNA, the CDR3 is TGTGCCAGCAGCCCCATGTCTGGGGCCAACGTCCTGACTTTC. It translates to CASSPMSGANVLTF. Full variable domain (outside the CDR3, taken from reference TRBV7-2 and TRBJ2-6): GAGVSQSPSNKVTEKGKDVELRCDPISGHTALYWYRQSLGQGLEFLIYFQGNSAPDKSGLPSDRFSAERTGGSVSTLTIQRTQQEDSAVYLCASSPMSGANVLTFGAGSRLTVL.

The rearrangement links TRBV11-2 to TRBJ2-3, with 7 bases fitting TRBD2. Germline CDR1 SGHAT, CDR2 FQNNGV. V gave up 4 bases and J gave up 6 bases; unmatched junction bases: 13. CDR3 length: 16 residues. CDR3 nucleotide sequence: TGTGCCAGCAGCTCCTCCCGTGGCGGGAGATCCGATACGCAGTATTTT. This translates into CASSSSRGGRSDTQYF.

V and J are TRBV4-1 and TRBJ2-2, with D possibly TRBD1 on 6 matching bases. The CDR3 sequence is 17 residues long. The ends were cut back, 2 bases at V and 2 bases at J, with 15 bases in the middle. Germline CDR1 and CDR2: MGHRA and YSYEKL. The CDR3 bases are TGCGCCAGCAGCCAAACAGGGAACCCACTCAACACCGGGGAGCTGTTTTTT. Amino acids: CASSQTGNPLNTGELFF.

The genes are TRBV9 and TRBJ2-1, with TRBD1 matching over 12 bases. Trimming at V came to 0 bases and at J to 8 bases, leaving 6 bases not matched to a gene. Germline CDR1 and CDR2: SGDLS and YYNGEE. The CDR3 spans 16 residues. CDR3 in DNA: TGTGCCAGCAGCGTAGAAGGGACAGGGGGCCCGGATGAGCAGTTCTTC. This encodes CASSVEGTGGPDEQFF.

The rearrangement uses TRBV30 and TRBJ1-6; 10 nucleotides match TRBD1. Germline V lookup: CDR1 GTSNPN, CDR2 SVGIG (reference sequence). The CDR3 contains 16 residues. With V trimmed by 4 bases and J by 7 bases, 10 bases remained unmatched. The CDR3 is CAWTRAWGQGNSPLHF. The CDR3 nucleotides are TGTGCCTGGACTAGGGCGTGGGGACAGGGGAATTCACCCCTCCACTTT. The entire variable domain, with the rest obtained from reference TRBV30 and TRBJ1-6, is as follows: SQTIHQWPATLVQPVGSPLSLECTVEGTSNPNLYWYRQAAGRGLQLLFYSVGIGQISSEVPQNLSASRPQDRQFILSSKKLLLSDSGFYLCAWTRAWGQGNSPLHFGNGTRLTVT.

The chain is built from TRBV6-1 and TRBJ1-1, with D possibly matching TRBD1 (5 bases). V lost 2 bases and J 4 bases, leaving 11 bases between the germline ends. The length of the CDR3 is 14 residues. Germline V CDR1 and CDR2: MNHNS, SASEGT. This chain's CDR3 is CASSEMGGGTEAFF. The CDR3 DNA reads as TGTGCCAGCAGTGAAATGGGCGGGGGCACTGAAGCTTTCTTT.

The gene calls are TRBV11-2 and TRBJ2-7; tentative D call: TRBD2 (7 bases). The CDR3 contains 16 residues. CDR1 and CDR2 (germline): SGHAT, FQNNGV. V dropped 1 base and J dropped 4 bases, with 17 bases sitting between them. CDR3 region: CASSLGGGLILYEQYF. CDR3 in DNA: TGTGCCAGCAGCTTAGGCGGGGGCCTAATACTTTACGAGCAGTACTTC.